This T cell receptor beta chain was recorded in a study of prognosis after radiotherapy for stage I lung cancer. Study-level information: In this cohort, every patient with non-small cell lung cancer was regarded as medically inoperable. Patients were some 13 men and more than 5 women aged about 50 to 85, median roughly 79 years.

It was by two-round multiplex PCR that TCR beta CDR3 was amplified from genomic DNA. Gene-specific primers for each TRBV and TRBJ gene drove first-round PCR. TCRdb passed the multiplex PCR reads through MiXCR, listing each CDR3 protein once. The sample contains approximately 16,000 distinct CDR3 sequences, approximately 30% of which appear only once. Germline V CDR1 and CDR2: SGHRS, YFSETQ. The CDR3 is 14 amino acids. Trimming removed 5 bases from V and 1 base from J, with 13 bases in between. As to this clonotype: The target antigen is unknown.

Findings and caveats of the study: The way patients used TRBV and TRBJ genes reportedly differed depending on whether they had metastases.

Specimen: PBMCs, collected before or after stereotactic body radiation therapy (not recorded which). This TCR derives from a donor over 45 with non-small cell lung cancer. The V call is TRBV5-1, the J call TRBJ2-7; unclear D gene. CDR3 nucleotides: TGCGCCAGCAGTTACCAGGCCATTTCCTACGAGCAGTACTTC. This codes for CASSYQAISYEQYF. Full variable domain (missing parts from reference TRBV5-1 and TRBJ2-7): KAGVTQTPRYLIKTRGQQVTLSCSPISGHRSVSWYQQTPGQGLQFLFEYFSETQRNKGNFPGRFSGRQFSNSRSEMNVSTLELGDSALYLCASSYQAISYEQYFGPGTRLTVT.